This passage covers 18 T cell receptor beta chains from one sample sequenced in a study of Graves' ophthalmopathy and Graves' hyperthyroidism. Researchers took RNA transcripts and amplified TCR beta CDR3 regions from them. The first round was an RT-PCR with HTBI primers, and the second round was a multiplex PCR. TCRdb recomputed calls from the multiplex PCR reads with MiXCR, one row per CDR3 protein. The table lists over 650,000 distinct CDR3 sequences, over 40% of them singletons. Material for sequencing was peripheral blood. The receptor source for this set is an adult man with Graves' ophthalmopathy.

This rearrangement joins TRBV7-4 to TRBJ2-7; 10 bases agree with TRBD1. J was trimmed by 2 bases and V by 6 bases; bases with no gene match: 10. The CDR3 length is 16 residues. Germline assignment: CDR1 SGHVT and CDR2 SQSDAQ. The CDR3 DNA sequence: TGTGCCAGCAGTACGGCCGGGACAGGGGTCACCTACGAGCAGTACTTC. This codes for CASSTAGTGVTYEQYF.

CDR3 DNA: TGTGCCAGCAGCTTAGGGGTCGGTAGCGGGAGTACGTCCTACGAGCAGTACTTC. As protein: CASSLGVGSGSTSYEQYF. This chain joins TRBV7-2 and TRBJ2-7; 9 bases are a match to TRBD2. Per germline, CDR1 SGHTA and CDR2 FQGNSA. V lost 1 base to trimming and J lost 1 base; unmatched junction nucleotides: 11. This CDR3 spans 18 amino acids.

This clonotype has at least ten counts. The chain uses TRBV20-1 and TRBJ1-2; 7 bases match TRBD1. CDR3 length equals 15 residues. Per germline, CDR1 DFQATT and CDR2 SNEGSKA (reference sequence). With V trimmed by 2 bases and J by 3 bases, 9 bases remained unmatched. In DNA, the CDR3 is TGCAGTGCTAGAATACCGAGACAGGGAGACTATGGCTACACCTTC. This translates into CSARIPRQGDYGYTF.

This clonotype has just a few counts. The chain is built from TRBV19 and TRBJ1-5; no reliable D call. Trimming removed 11 bases at V and 3 bases at J, with 14 bases between. Germline lookup yields CDR1 LNHDA and CDR2 SQIVND (reference sequence). CDR3 size: 13 residues. The CDR3 DNA reads TGTGCCTGGAGTGTCATCACCAATCAGCCCCAGCATTTT. Amino acids: CAWSVITNQPQHF.

This clonotype was observed many times. The genes are TRBV7-8 and TRBJ2-7, with a tentative D call TRBD2 (6 bases). Trimming pared 1 base from V and 7 bases from J, leaving 14 bases between. The CDR3 consists of 14 residues. Per the germline V gene, CDR1 is SGHVS and CDR2 is FQNEAQ. CDR3 residues: CASSLEGQGLEQYF. CDR3 in DNA: TGTGCCAGCAGCTTAGAGGGGCAGGGACTGGAGCAGTACTTC. The variable domain in full, completed from reference TRBV7-8 and TRBJ2-7, reads GAGVSQSPRYKVAKRGQDVALRCDPISGHVSLFWYQQALGQGPEFLTYFQNEAQLDKSGLPSDRFFAERPEGSVSTLKIQRTQQEDSAVYLCASSLEGQGLEQYFGPGTRLTVT.

This clonotype was seen many times. This chain uses TRBV7-9 with TRBJ1-1, with TRBD1 identical over 9 bases. CDR3 length: 15 residues. Germline V gene lookup returns CDR1 SEHNR and CDR2 FQNEAQ (reference sequence). V shed 4 bases, J shed 0 bases, and the junction held 3 bases outside the gene matches. The chain's CDR3 is CASSWTGDMNTEAFF. The CDR3 DNA follows: TGTGCCAGCAGCTGGACAGGGGATATGAACACTGAAGCTTTCTTT.

The chain joins TRBV7-2 to TRBJ1-5; the D gene is possibly TRBD1 (5 bases). With 5 bases removed from V and 11 bases from J, the gap between germline ends came to 19 bases. The CDR3 runs 14 residues. Germline V gene sequence: CDR1 SGHTA, CDR2 FQGNSA. CDR3 sequence (DNA): TGTGCCAGCAGCCACGCGGGGGGAGAAGAGACCCAGCATTTT. Its translation: CASSHAGGEETQHF.

The chain employs TRBV7-9 and TRBJ2-6; D is ambiguous. The CDR3 has 11 amino acids. V lost 5 bases, J lost 13 bases, and 9 bases lay in between. Germline CDR1 SEHNR, CDR2 FQNEAQ (reference sequence). Written as DNA, the CDR3 is TGTGCCAGCAGCAAGGGCCAGGTCCTGACTTTC. It yields the protein CASSKGQVLTF.

In this sample, this clonotype turned up a few times. This chain connects TRBV10-3 to TRBJ2-7; maybe TRBD2 (6 bases). Germline lookup yields CDR1 ENHRY and CDR2 SYGVKD. The CDR3 length is 14 residues. V gave up 10 bases and J gave up 5 bases, with 21 bases separating them. The CDR3 loop is CASGAVDENHEQYF. The DNA for the CDR3 is TGTGCCAGCGGGGCAGTGGATGAGAACCACGAGCAGTACTTC.

This clonotype was seen at least ten times. This chain links TRBV2 with TRBJ1-1; D call uncertain. The germline V and J ends were trimmed by 4 bases and 1 base, with 7 bases remaining between them. CDR3 size: 13 residues. Germline CDR1 and CDR2: SNHLY and FYNNEI. The CDR3 here is CASSVRWNTEAFF. The CDR3 region has the DNA TGTGCCAGCAGTGTAAGGTGGAACACTGAAGCTTTCTTT.

The chain links TRBV7-8 to TRBJ2-1; possibly TRBD2 for D (6 bases). V was pared by 0 bases and J by 0 bases, with 15 bases between. This CDR3 region has 18 residues. Germline V gene data show CDR1 as SGHVS and CDR2 as FQNEAQ. The CDR3 sequence is CASSLAGRGRSSYNEQFF. The CDR3 DNA is TGTGCCAGCAGCTTAGCTGGGCGGGGCCGTAGCTCCTACAATGAGCAGTTCTTC.

Points on this clonotype: Being one base from a much bigger clone, this may be a read error. The CDR3 does not end in the conserved phenylalanine or tryptophan, so this is likely a read error. The rearrangement links TRBV4-3 to TRBJ1-2, with D hard to call. CDR3 length equals 13 residues. Germline V CDR1 and CDR2: LGHNA, YSLEER. The V end lost 0 bases, the J end lost 1 base, and 3 bases lay between the germline ends. The CDR3 is CASSQESNYGYTL. The CDR3 bases are TGCGCCAGCAGCCAAGAAAGTAACTATGGCTACACCCTC.

As regards this clonotype: A junction end diverges from the germline sequence, so it may reflect a read error. The chain employs TRBV10-3 and TRBJ2-7; 8 nucleotides line up with TRBD1. This CDR3 has 15 residues. In germline, CDR1 is ENHRY, CDR2 SYGVKD. This chain's CDR3 is CASSEGTGGRYEQYF. The CDR3 DNA sequence: TGTGCCAGCAGTGAAGGGACAGGAGGCAGATACGAGCAGTACTTC.

This chain uses TRBV7-2 with TRBJ2-1, with a weak D call TRBD1 (5 bases). Germline values: CDR1 SGHTA, CDR2 FQGNSA. This CDR3 has 15 residues. V dropped 5 bases and J dropped 0 bases, with 11 bases sitting between them. In nucleotides, the CDR3 is TGTGCCAGCAGCACACAGGTCCCCTCCTACAATGAGCAGTTCTTC. This translates into CASSTQVPSYNEQFF.

The table lists this clonotype with many counts. The chain employs TRBV12-3 or TRBV12-4 and TRBJ2-7; TRBD2 agrees at 12 bases. J lost 5 bases, V lost 6 bases, and 5 bases had no gene match. CDR3 size: 14 residues. DNA of the CDR3: TGTGCCAGCAGACTAGCGGGGGGTCGCCACGAGCAGTACTTC. It translates to CASRLAGGRHEQYF.

This clonotype appeared a few times. This sequence joins TRBV13 and TRBJ2-7, with D maybe TRBD2 (5 bases). V lost 1 base, J lost 6 bases, and 10 bases lay in between. CDR1 PRHDT and CDR2 FYEKMQ come from the germline V gene (reference sequence). This CDR3 has 13 amino acids. As DNA, the CDR3 is TGTGCCAGCAGCTTAGACATTCGGGGCGAGCAGTACTTC. Translating gives CASSLDIRGEQYF.

This clonotype came up many times. The chain uses TRBV5-1 and TRBJ2-7; D remains unclear. CDR1 is SGHRS and CDR2 is YFSETQ in the germline V gene. This CDR3 region has 16 residues. Trimming took 0 bases from V and 1 from J, leaving 14 bases between them. CDR3 in DNA: TGCGCCAGCAGCTTGGGTTCGGACGCCATGTCCTACGAGCAGTACTTC. It is translated as CASSLGSDAMSYEQYF.

The sample holds a few counts of this clonotype. The chain employs TRBV20-1 and TRBJ1-2; 9 positions match TRBD1. CDR3 length: 13 residues. The ends lost 7 bases at V and 4 bases at J; junction bases unmatched: 7. CDR1 and CDR2 (germline): DFQATT, SNEGSKA (reference sequence). This CDR3 is CSGGTGSGYGYTF. The DNA of the CDR3 is TGCAGTGGAGGGACAGGGAGCGGCTATGGCTACACCTTC.